These 28 T cell receptor beta chains were sequenced from one sample in a study of T-cell reconstitution after alpha-beta-depleted transplantation in children. Preparation of the TCRbeta library involved a method that used unique molecular identifiers. One entry per CDR3 protein results from TCRdb running MiXCR on the PCR reads. The sample records roughly 200,000 distinct CDR3 sequences, about 9.2% being singletons. The material was PBMCs from the stem cell graft donor, obtained from the stem cell graft. These receptors originate from a human donor who donated a stem cell graft to a child with acute lymphoblastic leukemia.

The chain is built from TRBV29-1 and TRBJ1-1; 9 bases line up with TRBD1. This CDR3 comprises 14 residues. The germline CDR1 and CDR2 sequences are SQVTM and ANQGSEA. Germline trimming cut 7 bases from V and 0 bases from J; bases unmatched to any gene: 6. In nucleotides, the CDR3 is TGCAGCGCCCTCGGACAGGGGATGAACACTGAAGCTTTCTTT. Amino acid sequence: CSALGQGMNTEAFF.

This clonotype was found a few times. V and J are TRBV11-2 and TRBJ2-2; 13 nucleotides align to TRBD2. CDR1 is SGHAT, CDR2 FQNNGV, per germline. With V trimmed by 5 bases and J by 0 bases, 12 bases remained unmatched. The CDR3 consists of 20 residues. The CDR3 here is CASSPWTSGGPKTNTGELFF. The CDR3 nucleotides are TGTGCCAGCAGCCCCTGGACTAGCGGGGGCCCTAAAACGAACACCGGGGAGCTGTTTTTT.

This clonotype was observed at least ten times. The V and J genes are TRBV4-1 and TRBJ2-7; no reliable D call. CDR1 and CDR2 from the germline V gene are MGHRA and YSYEKL. This CDR3 region has 16 residues. V was pared by 0 bases and J by 1 base, with 13 bases between. The CDR3 DNA reads TGCGCCAGCAGCCAAGAGTCCCCAGTGGGGTCCTACGAGCAGTACTTC. Protein product: CASSQESPVGSYEQYF.

The genes are TRBV9 and TRBJ1-2; 8 bases fit TRBD1. With V trimmed by 8 bases and J by 5 bases, 5 bases remained unmatched. Germline V gives CDR1 SGDLS, CDR2 YYNGEE. The CDR3 loop spans 12 amino acids. Here the CDR3 reads CASGDRPYGYTF. CDR3 sequence (DNA): TGTGCCAGTGGGGACAGGCCATATGGCTACACCTTC.

A few counts support this clonotype. The V call is TRBV4-1, the J call TRBJ1-2, with D possibly TRBD1 on 6 matching bases. Trimming removed 0 bases from V and 4 bases from J, with 12 bases in between. CDR3 length: 15 residues. Germline CDR1 reads MGHRA; CDR2 reads YSYEKL. The CDR3 nucleotides read TGCGCCAGCAGCCAAGACACAGGGAATCCCTATGGCTACACCTTC. It specifies CASSQDTGNPYGYTF.

This clonotype occurred a few times. The rearrangement links TRBV10-3 to TRBJ2-5; D might be TRBD2 (6 bases). The V gene's germline CDR1 is ENHRY and CDR2 SYGVKD. This CDR3 has 15 residues. Trimming cost V 3 bases and J 5 bases, with 16 bases left between them. The CDR3 region is CAISDIGGMTETQYF. The CDR3 DNA sequence: TGTGCCATCAGTGATATCGGCGGGATGACGGAGACCCAGTACTTC.

V is TRBV5-8 and J is TRBJ1-4; D gene uncertain. CDR1 is SGHTS and CDR2 is YDEGEE in the germline V gene. Trimming left V 4 bases short and J 3 bases short, with 7 bases between. The CDR3 is 13 amino acids. DNA of the CDR3: TGTGCCAGCAGCATCCGATCTAATGAAAAACTGTTTTTT. This gives the protein CASSIRSNEKLFF.

This chain's CDR3 is CASSSGRDTGGTSPLHF. CDR3 coding DNA: TGTGCCAGCAGCTCGGGCCGGGACACTGGGGGGACGTCACCCCTCCACTTT. The chain carries TRBV7-2 and TRBJ1-6, with D perhaps matching TRBD1 (6 bases). The CDR3 spans 17 residues. The germline V gene has CDR1 SGHTA and CDR2 FQGNSA. V was shortened by 4 bases and J by 10 bases, with 23 bases between the two germline ends.

The chain is built from TRBV5-1 and TRBJ2-1; tentatively, D is TRBD1 or TRBD2 (6 bases each). This CDR3 comprises 13 residues. Germline lookup yields CDR1 SGHRS and CDR2 YFSETQ. Trimming stripped 7 bases from V and 6 bases from J, with 14 bases between. CDR3 region: CASDRGPGNEQFF. CDR3 in DNA: TGCGCCAGCGACCGGGGGCCGGGCAATGAGCAGTTCTTC.

Concerning this clonotype: One end of the junction does not line up with germline, which may come from a read error. The rearrangement links TRBV2 to TRBJ2-3, with 12 bases lining up with TRBD2. Germline V CDR1 and CDR2: SNHLY, FYNNEI. This CDR3 contains 19 residues. The CDR3 DNA reads TGTGCCATCAGTTCCCTAATCGCGACTAGCGGGGGTTTCTCAGATACGCAGTATTTT. Its protein product is CAISSLIATSGGFSDTQYF.

The CDR3 reads CSAELTEGSRELFF. The CDR3 DNA follows: TGCAGTGCCGAACTGACAGAGGGGTCCCGGGAGCTGTTTTTT. The V and J genes are TRBV20-1 and TRBJ2-2; D possibly matches TRBD1 or TRBD2 (5 bases each). Germline CDR1 and CDR2: DFQATT and SNEGSKA (reference sequence). The CDR3 spans 14 residues. Trimming pared 6 bases from V and 9 bases from J, leaving 20 bases between.

This clonotype showed up just a few times. For the CDR3, the DNA is TGTGCCAGCAGCTTAACCGGGGGGGGGACAGGGGCCTACAATGAGCAGTTCTTC. It encodes CASSLTGGGTGAYNEQFF. The J gene is TRBJ2-1, the V gene TRBV7-3; 10 bases map to TRBD1. V dropped 0 bases and J dropped 2; count of bases not matched to a gene: 7. The germline gives CDR1 SGHTA, CDR2 FQGTGA. The CDR3 consists of 18 residues.

The V gene is TRBV12-3 or TRBV12-4, the J gene TRBJ2-1, with D unresolved. Trimming took off 6 bases at V and 7 bases at J, with 10 bases between the two ends. There are 12 residues in the CDR3. The CDR3 loop reads CASRRRLNEQFF. CDR3 sequence (DNA): TGTGCCAGCAGACGTCGACTGAATGAGCAGTTCTTC.

This clonotype was seen more than once but under ten times. The chain carries TRBV10-3 and TRBJ2-7; 7 bases fit TRBD1. V was clipped by 1 base and J by 6 bases; unmatched bases: 6. The V gene's germline CDR1 is ENHRY and CDR2 SYGVKD. This CDR3 has 14 amino acids. CDR3 DNA: TGTGCCATCAGTGAGTTGGGACAGCCCTCCGAGCAGTACTTC. Amino acid sequence: CAISELGQPSEQYF.

This clonotype was counted many times. The rearrangement links TRBV7-8 to TRBJ2-7; 8 positions agree with TRBD1. J lost 4 bases, V lost 7 bases, and 6 bases had no gene match. Germline CDR1 is SGHVS and CDR2 is FQNEAQ. CDR3 size: 13 residues. CDR3 in DNA: TGTGCCAGCATCAAGGACAGGGATTACGAGCAGTACTTC. This codes for CASIKDRDYEQYF.

This clonotype was seen repeatedly, ten times or more. This sequence joins TRBV5-5 and TRBJ2-3, with 9 bases that match TRBD2. The CDR3 loop spans 16 amino acids. The trim removed 0 bases at V and 2 bases at J, leaving 4 bases unmatched. CDR1 and CDR2 from the germline V gene are SGHKS and YYEKEE (reference sequence). The CDR3: CASSLGASGATDTQYF. The CDR3 nucleotides read TGTGCCAGCAGCTTGGGTGCTAGCGGGGCCACAGATACGCAGTATTTT.

This clonotype was recorded many times. J is TRBJ2-7 and V is TRBV24-1, with D possibly TRBD1 on 5 matching bases. The CDR3 covers 15 residues. V was pared by 3 bases and J by 3 bases, with 14 bases between. Germline CDR1 and CDR2: KGHDR and SFDVKD. CDR3 amino acids: CATSDPSRAGYEQYF. The CDR3, as DNA: TGTGCCACCAGTGATCCCAGCAGGGCAGGCTACGAGCAGTACTTC.

This clonotype was counted ten times or more. The CDR3 coding sequence is TGTGCCAGCATCAGTTCAACTAATGAAAAACTGTTTTTT. This gives the protein CASISSTNEKLFF. V usage is TRBV6-6 and J usage is TRBJ1-4; unclear D gene. CDR3 length: 13 amino acids. Trimming pared 7 bases from V and 0 bases from J, leaving 6 bases between. Germline loops: CDR1 MNHNY, CDR2 SVGAGI (reference sequence).

This clonotype was recorded many times. The CDR3 reads CASSFLAGGWQFF. In DNA form, the CDR3 reads TGTGCCAGCAGCTTTCTAGCGGGGGGGTGGCAGTTCTTC. The rearrangement joins TRBV5-6 to TRBJ2-1, with 12 bases fitting TRBD2. The germline gives CDR1 SGHDT, CDR2 YYEEEE. V shed 2 bases, J shed 12 bases, and the junction held 3 bases outside the gene matches. CDR3 length equals 13 residues.

The rearrangement uses TRBV20-1 and TRBJ2-5; TRBD1 agrees at 7 bases. Germline loops: CDR1 DFQATT, CDR2 SNEGSKA (reference sequence). V trimming: 0 bases; J trimming: 1 base; junction bases outside the gene matches: 2. The CDR3 extends over 14 amino acids. CDR3 amino acids: CSARDRGFQETQYF. For the CDR3, the DNA is TGCAGTGCTAGAGACAGGGGGTTCCAAGAGACCCAGTACTTC.

The chain joins TRBV10-3 to TRBJ2-1, with 9 bases matching TRBD1. V shed 10 bases, J shed 2 bases, and the junction held 9 bases outside the gene matches. This CDR3 has 15 amino acids. Per germline, CDR1 ENHRY and CDR2 SYGVKD. The CDR3 here is CATDPDRGTYNEQFF. CDR3 DNA: TGTGCCACCGACCCGGACAGGGGTACCTACAATGAGCAGTTCTTC.

This clonotype has ten or more counts. Germline and junction disagree at one end, which may indicate a read error. The J gene is TRBJ1-2, the V gene TRBV27; tentative D call: TRBD1 (5 bases). Germline CDR1 reads MNHEY; CDR2 reads SMNVEV (reference sequence). The CDR3 runs to 14 residues. The CDR3 spells CASSLSAGNYGYTF. The CDR3 bases are TGTGCCAGCAGTCTATCGGCAGGGAACTATGGCTACACCTTC.

V usage is TRBV20-1 and J usage is TRBJ2-7; the D is unclear. The CDR3 totals 18 residues. Germline loops: CDR1 DFQATT, CDR2 SNEGSKA (reference sequence). V was pared by 1 base and J by 3 bases, with 25 bases between. CDR3: CSARADRPYTLSGYEQYF. The DNA for the CDR3 is TGCAGTGCTAGAGCTGACCGCCCTTATACCCTTTCGGGCTACGAGCAGTACTTC.

This clonotype was detected only a few times. This chain joins TRBV6-2 or TRBV6-3 and TRBJ2-7, with 9 positions matching TRBD1. V lost 7 bases and J lost 1; bases outside the gene matches: 11. Germline V gives CDR1 MNHEY, CDR2 SVGEGT. CDR3 length equals 16 residues. The CDR3 spells CASTLAGTGNSYEQYF. The CDR3 DNA reads as TGTGCCAGCACCTTGGCTGGGACAGGGAATTCCTACGAGCAGTACTTC.

V usage is TRBV5-1 and J usage is TRBJ1-1; D not resolved. There are 13 residues in the CDR3. V dropped 3 bases and J dropped 8 bases, with 14 bases sitting between them. Germline loops: CDR1 SGHRS, CDR2 YFSETQ. The CDR3 nucleotides are TGCGCCAGCAGCTGGCGGGCGCTGGAAGAAGCTTTCTTT. Translating gives CASSWRALEEAFF.

This clonotype was seen at least ten times. The genes are TRBV7-9 and TRBJ1-1; D call uncertain. V was shortened by 5 bases and J by 0 bases, with 7 bases between the two germline ends. CDR1 is SEHNR, CDR2 FQNEAQ, per germline (reference sequence). CDR3 length: 13 amino acids. Here the CDR3 DNA reads TGTGCCAGCAGCCGGACCCTGAACACTGAAGCTTTCTTT. It is translated as CASSRTLNTEAFF.

The CDR3 DNA reads TGTGCCAGCAGCCAATCAACGGCGGGGTTCTCCTATGGCTACACCTTC. The encoded protein is CASSQSTAGFSYGYTF. The chain has TRBV7-9 and TRBJ1-2, with D hard to call. This CDR3 region has 16 residues. The V and J ends lost 5 bases and 4 bases respectively, with 20 bases between them. Germline V CDR1 and CDR2: SEHNR, FQNEAQ (reference sequence).

The gene calls are TRBV7-6 and TRBJ2-7; 9 positions match TRBD1. After removal of 4 bases from V and 6 bases from J, the junction contained 7 bases not matched to a gene. The CDR3 loop spans 14 amino acids. The germline CDR1 and CDR2 sequences are SGHVS and FNYEAQ. CDR3 sequence: CASSSGTGLVEQYF. The CDR3 coding sequence is TGTGCCAGCAGCTCAGGGACAGGGTTAGTCGAGCAGTACTTC.